The subject of this entry is one TCR beta chain. Its specificity is unknown. These data come from a study of cytomegalovirus exposure and HLA in healthy donors. Study-wide results and caveats: There were a few CMV-associated chains whose specificity for CMV antigens was confirmed in vitro. Altogether, 150 to 200 TCR beta chains were recorded as cytomegalovirus-associated.

From the 120-subject validation cohort, which was separate from the roughly 670-subject first cohort, the donors were drawn. Germline assignment: CDR1 LGHNA and CDR2 YSLEER. CDR3 size: 15 residues. The V gene end was trimmed by 3 bases and the J gene end by 2 bases; junction bases not matched to a gene: 2. Sequencing used immunoSEQ multiplex PCR; TCRdb keeps in-frame clones, though not all of them. The sample carries roughly 150,000 clones, 70% to 90% recorded once. Sequencing was carried out using PBMCs. The source is a woman in her late teens or twenties in good health and CMV-seropositive. This chain links TRBV4-3 with TRBJ2-1, with TRBD2 identical over 9 bases. CDR3 nucleotide sequence: TGCGCCAGCAGCCATAGACTAGCGGCCTACAATGAGCAGTTCTTC. Its protein is CASSHRLAAYNEQFF.